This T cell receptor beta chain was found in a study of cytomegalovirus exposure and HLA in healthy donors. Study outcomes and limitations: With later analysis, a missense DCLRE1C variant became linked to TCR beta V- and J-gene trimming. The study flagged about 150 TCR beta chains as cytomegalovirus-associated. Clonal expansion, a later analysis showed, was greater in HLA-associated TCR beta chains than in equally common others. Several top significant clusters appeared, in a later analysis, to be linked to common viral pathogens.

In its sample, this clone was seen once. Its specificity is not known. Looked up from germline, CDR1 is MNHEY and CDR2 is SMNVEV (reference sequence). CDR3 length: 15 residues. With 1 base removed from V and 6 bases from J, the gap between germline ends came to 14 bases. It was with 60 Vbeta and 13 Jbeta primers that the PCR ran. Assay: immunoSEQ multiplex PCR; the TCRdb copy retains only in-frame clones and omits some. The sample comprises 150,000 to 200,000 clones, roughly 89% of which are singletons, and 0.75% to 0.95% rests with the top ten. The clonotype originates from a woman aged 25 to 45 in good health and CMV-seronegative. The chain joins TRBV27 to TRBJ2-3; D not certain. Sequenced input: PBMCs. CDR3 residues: CASSLFAFNSDTQYF. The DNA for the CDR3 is TGTGCCAGCAGTTTATTTGCGTTCAACTCCGATACGCAGTATTTT.